The 20 T cell receptor beta chains presented below share a single source sample, sequenced in a study of blood T cell repertoires in COVID-19. TCRdb's copy holds only in-frame clones and misses some; the assay was immunoSEQ multiplex PCR. The sample contains approximately 240,000 clones, roughly 81% of which appear only once. Material: peripheral blood. All receptors come from a man aged 45-60 years with acute or convalescent COVID-19.

This rearrangement joins TRBV2 to TRBJ1-2; possible D gene TRBD1, 5 bases. Trimming left V 5 bases short and J 7 bases short, with 17 bases between. Germline V gene lookup returns CDR1 SNHLY and CDR2 FYNNEI. The CDR3 loop spans 14 amino acids. The CDR3 reads CASSPNLEGFGYTF. The DNA of the CDR3 is TGTGCCAGCAGTCCGAACTTGGAGGGGTTTGGCTACACCTTC.

The chain couples TRBV5-1 to TRBJ2-7; 10 nucleotides match TRBD1. Trimming took 3 bases from V and 4 from J; bases not matched to a gene: 4. The CDR3 length is 14 residues. The germline gives CDR1 SGHRS, CDR2 YFSETQ. Here the CDR3 DNA reads TGCGCCAGCAGCTCTTGGGACAGGGGATACGAGCAGTACTTC. This encodes CASSSWDRGYEQYF.

The table lists this clone with a count of one. The genes are TRBV3-1 (or the pseudogene TRBV3-2) and TRBJ2-1; 7 positions agree with TRBD2. Germline-derived CDR1 and CDR2 are LGHDT and YNNKEL (reference sequence). Trimming took 3 bases from V and 7 from J; bases not matched to a gene: 15. This CDR3 region has 17 residues. As DNA, the CDR3 is TGTGCCAGCAGCCACCTTCGGGGAGGGGTTATACGGAATGAGCAGTTCTTC. This encodes CASSHLRGGVIRNEQFF.

The V and J genes are TRBV5-1 and TRBJ2-2; D call uncertain. Germline V gene sequence: CDR1 SGHRS, CDR2 YFSETQ. This CDR3 is 13 amino acids long. Trimming took off 1 base at V and 2 bases at J, with 3 bases between the two ends. The CDR3 DNA reads TGCGCCAGCAGCTTGTTAAACACCGGGGAGCTGTTTTTT. Protein: CASSLLNTGELFF.

The chain links TRBV5-1 to TRBJ2-3; D not certain. Germline V gene sequence: CDR1 SGHRS, CDR2 YFSETQ. V was trimmed by 1 base and J by 0 bases, leaving 3 bases between them. The CDR3 loop spans 13 amino acids. The CDR3 here is CASSLSSTDTQYF. CDR3 nucleotide sequence: TGCGCCAGCAGCTTGTCTAGCACAGATACGCAGTATTTT.

The chain joins TRBV28 to TRBJ1-5; D is uncertain. This CDR3 has 12 amino acids. In germline, CDR1 is MDHEN, CDR2 SYDVKM. The ends were cut back, 8 bases at V and 6 bases at J, with 11 bases in the middle. CDR3 coding DNA: TGTGCCAGCCGGCAGGTAACTCAGCCCCAGCATTTT. Translated, it gives CASRQVTQPQHF.

The gene calls are TRBV9 and TRBJ2-2; D is possibly TRBD1 (5 bases). Trimming pared 0 bases from V and 4 bases from J, leaving 10 bases between. Germline loops: CDR1 SGDLS, CDR2 YYNGEE. The CDR3 loop spans 15 amino acids. This chain's CDR3 is CASSVDWGGTGELFF. The CDR3 coding sequence is TGTGCCAGCAGCGTAGATTGGGGCGGCACCGGGGAGCTGTTTTTT.

This chain uses TRBV10-3 with TRBJ2-1; D not resolved. V was clipped by 2 bases and J by 3 bases, with 11 bases between them. CDR1 is ENHRY, CDR2 SYGVKD, per germline. The CDR3 is made up of 15 amino acids. The CDR3 sequence: CAISERLEGYNEQFF. CDR3 in DNA: TGTGCCATCAGTGAGAGGCTAGAAGGCTACAATGAGCAGTTCTTC.

This clone appeared a single time. J is TRBJ1-1 and V is TRBV24-1; TRBD1 aligns across 9 bases. The CDR3 spans 15 residues. The J segment lost 5 bases and the V segment lost 4 bases, leaving 7 bases of the junction unmatched. Germline CDR1 reads KGHDR; CDR2 reads SFDVKD. The DNA for the CDR3 is TGTGCCACCAGTGACTCGGACAGGGGTGGGACTGAAGCTTTCTTT. This encodes CATSDSDRGGTEAFF.

This clone came up once. The rearrangement joins TRBV13 to TRBJ1-1, with TRBD1 as a possible D gene (5 bases). The CDR3 length is 15 residues. V was clipped by 3 bases and J by 5 bases, with 16 bases between them. Germline CDR1 and CDR2: PRHDT and FYEKMQ (reference sequence). In nucleotides, the CDR3 is TGTGCCAGCAGCTTGGTGAGTGGGGCGGGGACTGAAGCTTTCTTT. This gives the protein CASSLVSGAGTEAFF.

This chain uses TRBV7-3 with TRBJ2-2; tentatively, D is TRBD1 (5 bases). V was pared by 2 bases and J by 2 bases, with 15 bases between. The CDR3 contains 17 residues. Germline CDR1 SGHTA, CDR2 FQGTGA. The chain's CDR3 is CASSLPPGHTNTGELFF. The CDR3 nucleotides are TGTGCCAGCAGCTTACCTCCTGGACACACAAACACCGGGGAGCTGTTTTTT.

J is TRBJ2-3 and V is TRBV2; 9 nucleotides agree with TRBD1. The CDR3 extends over 16 amino acids. The J segment lost 0 bases and the V segment lost 5 bases, leaving 6 bases of the junction unmatched. Looked up from germline, CDR1 is SNHLY and CDR2 is FYNNEI. The CDR3 loop reads CASSNGDRVSTDTQYF. The CDR3 DNA follows: TGTGCCAGCAGTAACGGGGACAGGGTTAGCACAGATACGCAGTATTTT.

The chain has TRBV19 and TRBJ2-3; D might be TRBD2 (5 bases). With 9 bases removed from V and 5 bases from J, the gap between germline ends came to 15 bases. The length of the CDR3 is 13 residues. Germline V gene data show CDR1 as LNHDA and CDR2 as SQIVND (reference sequence). The CDR3 loop reads CASRARELDTQYF. The CDR3 nucleotides read TGTGCCAGCAGAGCGAGGGAGTTAGATACGCAGTATTTT. The variable domain in full, completed from reference TRBV19 and TRBJ2-3, reads DGGITQSPKYLFRKEGQNVTLSCEQNLNHDAMYWYRQDPGQGLRLIYYSQIVNDFQKGDIAEGYSVSREKKESFPLTVTSAQKNPTAFYLCASRARELDTQYFGPGTRLTVL.

The V gene is TRBV7-6, the J gene TRBJ2-5; no definite D call. V was clipped by 2 bases and J by 3 bases, with 4 bases between them. This CDR3 contains 12 residues. The germline V gene encodes CDR1 SGHVS and CDR2 FNYEAQ. The CDR3 sequence: CASSLSEETQYF. CDR3 DNA: TGTGCCAGCAGCTTATCTGAAGAGACCCAGTACTTC.

The chain employs TRBV25-1 and TRBJ2-2; 8 bases are shared with TRBD1. Germline trimming cut 8 bases from V and 5 bases from J; bases unmatched to any gene: 13. CDR1 MGHDK and CDR2 SYGVNS come from the germline V gene. The CDR3 spans 16 residues. The CDR3 sequence: CASGPTQGARTGELFF. The CDR3, as DNA: TGTGCCAGCGGACCGACTCAGGGGGCGAGAACCGGGGAGCTGTTTTTT.

The chain employs TRBV28 and TRBJ2-7, with 9 bases identical to TRBD1. Trimming at V came to 7 bases and at J to 2 bases, leaving 9 bases not matched to a gene. The CDR3 is made up of 15 amino acids. Germline CDR1 is MDHEN and CDR2 is SYDVKM. The CDR3 region has the DNA TGTGCCAGCACCCTGACAGGGGGAATCCCCTACGAGCAGTACTTC. Amino acids: CASTLTGGIPYEQYF.

The chain carries TRBV28 and TRBJ2-7; 11 nucleotides agree with TRBD1. Per germline, CDR1 MDHEN and CDR2 SYDVKM. The CDR3 runs 18 residues. Germline trimming cut 3 bases from V and 7 bases from J; bases unmatched to any gene: 17. The CDR3 DNA reads as TGTGCCAGCAGTTTGGGGACAGGGGGGACAGGTTCCCTAGGGGAGCAGTACTTC. Translating gives CASSLGTGGTGSLGEQYF.

V is TRBV30 and J is TRBJ1-1, with D perhaps TRBD1 (5 bases). Germline V lookup: CDR1 GTSNPN, CDR2 SVGIG (reference sequence). The CDR3 is 13 amino acids. Deletions cut 2 bases from V and 1 base from J, with 8 bases between. CDR3 nucleotide sequence: TGTGCCTGGAGTTGGGGGGGGAACACTGAAGCTTTCTTT. Its translation is CAWSWGGNTEAFF. The whole variable domain, filled in from reference TRBV30 and TRBJ1-1, reads SQTIHQWPATLVQPVGSPLSLECTVEGTSNPNLYWYRQAAGRGLQLLFYSVGIGQISSEVPQNLSASRPQDRQFILSSKKLLLSDSGFYLCAWSWGGNTEAFFGQGTRLTVV.

The chain recombines TRBV7-6 with TRBJ2-6, with a weak D call TRBD1 (6 bases). This CDR3 is built from 17 residues. The germline V gene has CDR1 SGHVS and CDR2 FNYEAQ. V gave up 1 base and J gave up 4 bases, with 14 bases separating them. In nucleotides, the CDR3 is TGTGCCAGCAGCTTAGGGACCACAGGGCCCGGGGCCAACGTCCTGACTTTC. Translated, it gives CASSLGTTGPGANVLTF.

The chain couples TRBV18 to TRBJ1-1; 11 positions match TRBD1. Germline loops: CDR1 KGHSH, CDR2 LQKENI. The CDR3 is 15 amino acids. The J segment lost 4 bases and the V segment lost 2 bases, leaving 3 bases of the junction unmatched. CDR3 residues: CASSPSGQGATEAFF. In nucleotides, the CDR3 is TGTGCCAGCTCACCATCCGGACAGGGGGCCACTGAAGCTTTCTTT. The whole variable domain, filled in from reference TRBV18 and TRBJ1-1, reads NAGVMQNPRHLVRRRGQEARLRCSPMKGHSHVYWYRQLPEEGLKFMVYLQKENIIDESGMPKERFSAEFPKEGPSILRIQQVVRGDSAAYFCASSPSGQGATEAFFGQGTRLTVV.